The clone carrying this T cell receptor beta chain was seen ten or more times. Its antigen is still unknown. TCRdb re-called the multiplex PCR reads with MiXCR, one entry per CDR3 protein. Here the sample spans 180,000 or so distinct CDR3 sequences, 33% being singletons. Axillary draining lymph nodes of breast cancer patients supplied the node samples. The data belong to a study of breast tumors, draining lymph nodes, adjacent tissues. Per germline, CDR1 SEHNR and CDR2 FQNEAQ (reference sequence). The CDR3 is 14 amino acids. Trimming took off 2 bases at V and 1 base at J, with 7 bases between the two ends. Overall study results and limits: Tumor TCR diversity was below lymph nodes but above nontumor tissue.

The chain has TRBV7-9 and TRBJ2-3; D is uncertain. This receptor was taken from a female donor with breast cancer. Some clones in this sample may be carry-over from other donors' samples. The sample was axillary lymph node tissue. The CDR3 DNA reads TGTGCCAGCAGCTTACCTTTAGGCACAGATACGCAGTATTTT. Protein sequence: CASSLPLGTDTQYF.